The 30 T cell receptor beta chains listed next were all sequenced from one sample in a study of CD8+ T cells in alopecia areata. Treatment reported: oral pan-JAK inhibitor, 5-10 mg twice daily. In each case, RNA was isolated and then reverse transcribed into cDNA as the sequencing template. This table comes from immunoSEQ multiplex PCR, and its TCRdb copy is limited to in-frame clones, with some not included. Of about 180,000 clones listed, 50% to 65% are singletons. Sequences were derived from CD8+ T cells sorted from blood, sampled at week 24, from a patient treated with tofacitinib. The source of these receptors is a human donor with alopecia areata.

The chain uses TRBV27 and TRBJ2-7, with no clear D. The germline V gene encodes CDR1 MNHEY and CDR2 SMNVEV (reference sequence). Trimming pared 8 bases from V and 4 bases from J, leaving 6 bases between. The CDR3 loop spans 10 amino acids. The CDR3 sequence: CASGLYEQYF. The CDR3 nucleotides are TGTGCCAGCGGGTTATACGAGCAGTACTTC.

The chain uses TRBV29-1 and TRBJ2-3; D unresolved. The CDR3 loop spans 14 amino acids. The V end was cut by 8 bases, the J end by 2 bases, with 17 bases between. Germline V gene data show CDR1 as SQVTM and CDR2 as ANQGSEA. The CDR3: CSSRMTEYTDTQYF. In DNA, the CDR3 is TGCAGCTCAAGAATGACGGAGTACACAGATACGCAGTATTTT.

This chain uses TRBV27 with TRBJ1-2; TRBD1 is a possible D gene (6 bases). Trimming shortened V by 6 bases and J by 6 bases, and 17 bases separated the two germline ends. Germline V gives CDR1 MNHEY, CDR2 SMNVEV (reference sequence). The CDR3 extends over 14 amino acids. CDR3 amino acids: CASSPSTGINGYTF. For the CDR3, the DNA is TGTGCCAGCAGCCCTTCGACAGGAATCAATGGCTACACCTTC.

This clone has just a few counts. Other DNA sequences within the sample encode an identical CDR3. The chain uses TRBV30 and TRBJ2-1; D might be TRBD1 (6 bases). The germline CDR1 and CDR2 sequences are GTSNPN and SVGIG (reference sequence). The germline V and J ends were trimmed by 1 base and 2 bases, with 6 bases remaining between them. The CDR3 spans 13 residues. The CDR3 DNA reads TGTGCCTGGAGTGACAGGGCCTACAATGAGCAGTTCTTC. Translation: CAWSDRAYNEQFF.

A few counts support this clone. The rearrangement links TRBV19 to TRBJ2-1, with D hard to call. This CDR3 spans 14 amino acids. Trimming cost V 1 base and J 3 bases, with 7 bases left between them. Germline loops: CDR1 LNHDA, CDR2 SQIVND (reference sequence). The CDR3 DNA reads TGTGCCAGTAGTATAGGACTTATCTACAATGAGCAGTTCTTC. This encodes CASSIGLIYNEQFF. The entire variable domain, with the rest obtained from reference TRBV19 and TRBJ2-1, is as follows: DGGITQSPKYLFRKEGQNVTLSCEQNLNHDAMYWYRQDPGQGLRLIYYSQIVNDFQKGDIAEGYSVSREKKESFPLTVTSAQKNPTAFYLCASSIGLIYNEQFFGPGTRLTVL.

This clone was seen a few times. J is TRBJ1-1 and V is TRBV11-2; D ambiguous. Germline CDR1 is SGHAT and CDR2 is FQNNGV. The ends were cut back, 1 base at V and 2 bases at J, with 5 bases in the middle. This CDR3 has 13 residues. CDR3 DNA sequence: TGTGCCAGCAGCTTAGCCCCAAACACTGAAGCTTTCTTT. The encoded protein is CASSLAPNTEAFF.

J is TRBJ1-2 and V is TRBV30; D gene unclear. The CDR3 covers 14 residues. With 0 bases removed from V and 7 bases from J, the gap between germline ends came to 15 bases. Germline V CDR1 and CDR2: GTSNPN, SVGIG (reference sequence). CDR3 DNA sequence: TGTGCCTGGAGTGTAGTCGGACTTGCAAGTGGCTACACCTTC. Translated: CAWSVVGLASGYTF. The complete variable domain, with remaining parts taken from reference TRBV30 and TRBJ1-2, reads SQTIHQWPATLVQPVGSPLSLECTVEGTSNPNLYWYRQAAGRGLQLLFYSVGIGQISSEVPQNLSASRPQDRQFILSSKKLLLSDSGFYLCAWSVVGLASGYTFGSGTRLTVV.

This chain connects TRBV29-1 to TRBJ2-6; tentative D call: TRBD1 (5 bases). V lost 5 bases and J 0 bases, leaving 8 bases between the germline ends. Per germline, CDR1 SQVTM and CDR2 ANQGSEA. This CDR3 contains 14 residues. The CDR3 loop reads CSVSQGSGANVLTF. CDR3 coding DNA: TGCAGCGTTTCTCAGGGCTCTGGGGCCAACGTCCTGACTTTC. The full variable domain, completed using reference TRBV29-1 and TRBJ2-6, is SAVISQKPSRDICQRGTSLTIQCQVDSQVTMMFWYRQQPGQSLTLIATANQGSEATYESGFVIDKFPISRPNLTFSTLTVSNMSPEDSSIYLCSVSQGSGANVLTFGAGSRLTVL.

The CDR3 here is CASSLTRTNTGELFF. The CDR3 nucleotides are TGTGCCAGCAGCTTAACACGGACCAACACCGGGGAGCTGTTTTTT. V is TRBV7-9 and J is TRBJ2-2; D is uncertain. Germline V gene sequence: CDR1 SEHNR, CDR2 FQNEAQ (reference sequence). The CDR3 is 15 residues long. V dropped 2 bases and J dropped 2 bases, with 9 bases sitting between them.

This clone was seen a few times. The rearrangement joins TRBV25-1 to TRBJ1-2; TRBD1 matches at 9 bases. The CDR3 loop spans 12 amino acids. After removal of 4 bases from V and 8 bases from J, the junction contained 2 bases not matched to a gene. CDR1 is MGHDK and CDR2 is SYGVNS in the germline V gene. CDR3 DNA: TGTGCCAGCAGTGCGACAGGGGGAGGCTACACCTTC. This encodes CASSATGGGYTF.

The rearrangement links TRBV11-2 to TRBJ1-1, with a possible D match to TRBD1 (5 bases). CDR3 length equals 12 residues. Germline V gene data show CDR1 as SGHAT and CDR2 as FQNNGV. V lost 3 bases, J lost 8 bases, and 10 bases lay in between. CDR3 amino acids: CASSFGTLEAFF. For the CDR3, the DNA is TGTGCCAGCAGCTTTGGGACTTTAGAAGCTTTCTTT.

This clone was seen only a few times. The CDR3 loop is CASSQDRQGANYGYTF. CDR3 nucleotide sequence: TGCGCCAGCAGCCAAGATAGGCAGGGGGCTAACTATGGCTACACCTTC. The rearrangement joins TRBV4-3 to TRBJ1-2, with TRBD1 matching over 7 bases. Germline V CDR1 and CDR2: LGHNA, YSLEER. The length of the CDR3 is 16 residues. J was trimmed by 0 bases and V by 0 bases; bases with no gene match: 4.

The chain has TRBV6-5 and TRBJ1-1; the D gene is possibly TRBD1 (5 bases). V shed 0 bases and J shed 8 bases, with 7 bases lying between them. This CDR3 contains 12 residues. In germline, CDR1 is MNHEY, CDR2 SVGAGI. The CDR3 region is CASSYSAGEAFF. DNA for the CDR3: TGTGCCAGCAGTTACTCGGCAGGGGAAGCTTTCTTT.

The gene calls are TRBV5-1 and TRBJ2-3; D gene ambiguous. Germline loops: CDR1 SGHRS, CDR2 YFSETQ. This CDR3 comprises 12 residues. V dropped 4 bases and J dropped 2 bases, with 5 bases sitting between them. CDR3 protein: CASSPDTDTQYF. The CDR3 DNA reads as TGCGCCAGCAGCCCCGACACAGATACGCAGTATTTT. Variable domain in full (rest from reference TRBV5-1 and TRBJ2-3): KAGVTQTPRYLIKTRGQQVTLSCSPISGHRSVSWYQQTPGQGLQFLFEYFSETQRNKGNFPGRFSGRQFSNSRSEMNVSTLELGDSALYLCASSPDTDTQYFGPGTRLTVL.

The chain recombines TRBV29-1 with TRBJ1-2; D is uncertain. V was shortened by 1 base and J by 8 bases, with 17 bases between the two germline ends. Germline V gene data show CDR1 as SQVTM and CDR2 as ANQGSEA. The CDR3 is 14 residues long. The CDR3 is CSVEGEERVGGYTF. The CDR3 DNA is TGCAGCGTTGAAGGGGAAGAACGTGTCGGCGGCTACACCTTC. Full variable domain (rest looked up from reference TRBV29-1 and TRBJ1-2): SAVISQKPSRDICQRGTSLTIQCQVDSQVTMMFWYRQQPGQSLTLIATANQGSEATYESGFVIDKFPISRPNLTFSTLTVSNMSPEDSSIYLCSVEGEERVGGYTFGSGTRLTVV.

This clone was found once. This chain links TRBV30 with TRBJ1-2; no clear D gene. CDR1 and CDR2 from the germline V gene are GTSNPN and SVGIG (reference sequence). Trimming left V 5 bases short and J 6 bases short, with 13 bases between. There are 12 residues in the CDR3. CDR3 amino acids: CAWAGGHDGYTF. CDR3 nucleotides: TGTGCCTGGGCTGGAGGGCACGATGGCTACACCTTC.

Worth noting for this clone: The same CDR3 arises from other DNA sequences in this sample as well. The V call is TRBV30, the J call TRBJ2-3, with 9 bases lining up with TRBD2. V was clipped by 2 bases and J by 2 bases; unmatched bases: 2. Germline CDR1 is GTSNPN and CDR2 is SVGIG (reference sequence). The CDR3 totals 14 residues. CDR3 amino acids: CAWSLAGDTDTQYF. The CDR3 DNA reads TGTGCCTGGAGTTTAGCGGGGGACACAGATACGCAGTATTTT.

This clone was counted a few times. The gene calls are TRBV9 and TRBJ2-5, with a tentative D call TRBD2 (5 bases). Trimming removed 2 bases at V and 1 base at J, with 6 bases between. The CDR3 has 13 amino acids. Germline lookup yields CDR1 SGDLS and CDR2 YYNGEE. The CDR3 DNA reads as TGTGCCAGCAGCGTCGGGGTCCAAGAGACCCAGTACTTC. The encoded protein is CASSVGVQETQYF. Supplemented by reference TRBV9 and TRBJ2-5, the full variable domain reads DSGVTQTPKHLITATGQRVTLRCSPRSGDLSVYWYQQSLDQGLQFLIQYYNGEERAKGNILERFSAQQFPDLHSELNLSSLELGDSALYFCASSVGVQETQYFGPGTRLLVL.

This chain uses TRBV11-3 with TRBJ1-1; D is possibly TRBD1 (5 bases). Looked up from germline, CDR1 is SGHNT and CDR2 is YENEEA. V was clipped by 5 bases and J by 5 bases, with 12 bases between them. The CDR3 loop spans 13 amino acids. The CDR3 loop reads CASSPGGKTEAFF. In nucleotides, the CDR3 is TGTGCCAGCAGCCCCGGGGGGAAGACTGAAGCTTTCTTT.

The chain carries TRBV4-1 and TRBJ2-2; TRBD2 agrees at 10 bases. V shed 3 bases and J 5 bases; nucleotides not matched to a gene: 6. This CDR3 spans 16 amino acids. The germline CDR1 and CDR2 sequences are MGHRA and YSYEKL. The CDR3 nucleotides are TGCGCCAGCAGCCACTCACCTAGCGGGGGTACCGGGGAGCTGTTTTTT. Protein: CASSHSPSGGTGELFF.

The chain carries TRBV25-1 and TRBJ2-1; perhaps TRBD2 as D (6 bases). Germline-derived CDR1 and CDR2 are MGHDK and SYGVNS. The CDR3 is 13 amino acids. V lost 5 bases, J lost 4 bases, and 9 bases lay in between. The CDR3 loop is CASSLGGYNEQFF. CDR3 nucleotide sequence: TGTGCCAGCAGTTTGGGGGGATACAATGAGCAGTTCTTC.

The gene calls are TRBV30 and TRBJ2-2; 10 bases are a match to TRBD1. Germline V CDR1 and CDR2: GTSNPN, SVGIG (reference sequence). The CDR3 has 15 residues. The trim removed 3 bases at V and 4 bases at J, leaving 5 bases unmatched. The CDR3: CAWSKTGGGTGELFF. The CDR3 region has the DNA TGTGCCTGGAGCAAGACAGGGGGCGGCACCGGGGAGCTGTTTTTT.

The chain has TRBV30 and TRBJ2-6, with a weak D call TRBD1 (5 bases). The CDR3 consists of 14 residues. Germline V lookup: CDR1 GTSNPN, CDR2 SVGIG (reference sequence). Between the trimmed V and J ends, which lost 4 bases and 4 bases, there was a span of 11 bases. CDR3 coding DNA: TGTGCCTGGACTTCAGGGCTAGGGGCCAACGTCCTGACTTTC. This encodes CAWTSGLGANVLTF.

This clone came up a few times. This chain uses TRBV6-4 with TRBJ2-1; 9 nucleotides match TRBD2. The CDR3 is 15 residues long. Germline V gives CDR1 MRHNA, CDR2 SNTAGT. V lost 2 bases to trimming and J lost 4 bases; unmatched junction nucleotides: 3. The CDR3 here is CASSDEAGGYNEQFF. The CDR3 nucleotides are TGTGCCAGCAGTGACGAAGCGGGGGGTTACAATGAGCAGTTCTTC.

The CDR3 protein is CSPVRAGAYGYTF. The CDR3 DNA sequence: TGCAGCCCAGTAAGGGCAGGGGCCTATGGCTACACCTTC. This rearrangement joins TRBV29-1 to TRBJ1-2; D possibly corresponds to TRBD1 (6 bases). The CDR3 has 13 amino acids. Germline values: CDR1 SQVTM, CDR2 ANQGSEA. V lost 8 bases and J 4 bases, leaving 17 bases between the germline ends.

The chain joins TRBV2 to TRBJ1-1, with 10 bases identical to TRBD1. With V trimmed by 10 bases and J by 5 bases, 10 bases remained unmatched. This CDR3 is 14 amino acids long. Germline-derived CDR1 and CDR2 are SNHLY and FYNNEI. The chain's CDR3 is CAKQWGTGVTEAFF. CDR3 nucleotides: TGTGCCAAGCAGTGGGGGACAGGGGTTACTGAAGCTTTCTTT.

The chain links TRBV23-1 to TRBJ2-3; D gene uncertain. TRBV23-1 is an open reading frame, and its role is uncertain. Trimming removed 4 bases from V and 3 bases from J, with 11 bases in between. The CDR3 covers 14 residues. The CDR3 is CASSLRLLTDTQYF. Here the CDR3 DNA reads TGCGCCAGCAGTCTCCGACTCCTAACAGATACGCAGTATTTT.

This clone was picked up a small number of times. At one boundary the junction diverges from the germline segment, which might be a read error. The chain has TRBV13 and TRBJ2-1, with D tentatively TRBD1 (5 bases). CDR3 length: 12 amino acids. From germline, CDR1 is PRHDT and CDR2 FYEKMQ (reference sequence). Here the CDR3 reads CASSPSGKSLIF. The CDR3 DNA is TGTGCCAGCAGCCCCTCAGGGAAGTCGCTGATCTTC. The full variable domain, completed using reference TRBV13 and TRBJ2-1, is AAGVIQSPRHLIKEKRETATLKCYPIPRHDTVYWYQQGPGQDPQFLISFYEKMQSDKGSIPDRFSAQQFSDYHSELNMSSLELGDSALYFCASSPSGKSLIFGPGTRLTVL.

This clone was detected a few times. The V call is TRBV10-3, the J call TRBJ2-5; TRBD1 might be the D (6 bases). Germline V gives CDR1 ENHRY, CDR2 SYGVKD. This CDR3 has 11 amino acids. The CDR3 DNA follows: TGTCCGCGACAGGCGAAAGAGACCCAGTACTTC. Translating gives CPRQAKETQYF.

The chain carries TRBV29-1 and TRBJ1-2, with D possibly matching TRBD1 (5 bases). Germline-derived CDR1 and CDR2 are SQVTM and ANQGSEA. This CDR3 comprises 16 residues. The V end lost 0 bases, the J end lost 0 bases, and 14 bases lay between the germline ends. This CDR3 is CSVEDPSQGANYGYTF. The CDR3 nucleotides are TGCAGCGTTGAAGATCCATCCCAGGGAGCTAACTATGGCTACACCTTC.